This entry features one T cell receptor beta chain sequence. What this receptor recognizes is not known. Base-call qualities are not available, and no considerably larger clone is one nucleotide away. The CDR3 runs 17 amino acids, cysteine and phenylalanine included. Only CDR3 DNA remains: 51 bases, in frame from the first base. Based on the germline V gene (reference sequence), the CDR1 and CDR2 sequences are LNHDA and SQIVND. V and J are truncated by 0 bases and 2 bases respectively, leaving an intervening sequence of 11 bases. Explained via the paper, the treatment or condition label denotes: roughly 10-day PBMC culture with coronavirus spike peptide pools or control peptides (ViraFEST assay). The ViraFEST assay, used in the study, expanded antigen-specific T cells with peptide pools and then identified the expanded clonotypes through TCR sequencing. The positive SARS-CoV-2 PCR tests of the convalescent patients were dated from March to December 2020, before the Alpha, Beta and Delta variants emerged in the United States. PBMCs were cultured at roughly 1.9 million per well in IMDM supplemented with around 5% human AB serum and 10 IU/ml IL-2, with approximately 9.5 ug/ml peptide pools added. On days 3 and 7, half of the culture medium was replaced with fresh IL-2-containing medium. After 10 days of culture, CD4+ T cells were isolated by negative selection using the EasySep CD4+ T cell isolation kit. Ficoll-Paque Plus gradient centrifugation was used to isolate PBMCs from whole blood, and the isolated PBMCs were then either used fresh or cryopreserved at -140C. In general, triplicate wells were set up for every culture condition.

The library was generated by PCR. At the Johns Hopkins FTIC core, DNA from the cultured CD4+ T cells underwent TCR sequencing with the Oncomine TCR Beta short-read assay. Genomic DNA was extracted from the cultured CD4+ T cells with the QIAamp micro DNA kit. Oncomine TCR Beta libraries from cultured CD4+ T cells were pooled with unique dual indexes and sequenced on an Illumina iSeq 100. On the authors' methods: Non-productive sequences were removed, and CDR3s that did not start with C, did not end with F or W, or were shorter than 7 amino acids were discarded. Antigen-specific clonotypes were identified using the MANAFEST web application through comparison of peptide-stimulated wells with reference and other culture wells. An FDR below 0.05, an odds ratio above 5, and a productive frequency above 0.1% in at least two of three replicate wells were required for clones to be considered positive. Cross-reactive clonotypes were defined as significantly expanded in both SARS-CoV-2 spike wells and at least one common cold coronavirus spike condition. Using R version 3.6.1, CDR3 homology was evaluated through Levenshtein distances (stringdist) along with unrooted phylogenetic trees (ape). TCRdb reprocessing: public reads trimmed at Q25 with fastp, clones called with MiXCR, in-frame beta chains kept. Here each entry gathers all rows of one CDR3 protein and keeps the most common genes and DNA. It is TCRdb's table, rather than the study itself, that gives the V and J calls and clone size. The sample has over 7,000 distinct CDR3 sequences on record, nearly 50% of them singletons. The ten largest clones take up 8% to 9% of the sample.

This sample is part of a study of vaccination and CD4 T cells after COVID-19 (dated by TCRdb to the early 2020s). Context from the whole study: Convalescent patients had a positive SARS-CoV-2 result on nasal swab PCR, and of these patients, under ten had mild disease and one had severe disease. The convalescent cohort comprised six males and four females, including two Hispanic individuals, seven Caucasians, two Asians and one multiracial person. Two doses of either the Pfizer-BioNTech BNT162b2 vaccine (n=8) or the Moderna mRNA-1273 vaccine (n=2) were administered to participants. Post-COVID blood samples were collected from convalescent patients a median of around 100 days after diagnosis, with a range of roughly 30 to 170 days. Post-vaccine blood samples were collected a median of about 72 days after the second vaccine dose, ranging from 14 to 241 days. Culture stimuli were overlapping spike peptide pools from SARS-CoV-2 and from the common cold coronaviruses HCoV-NL63, HCoV-OC43 and HCoV-229E. In control cultures, a CEFX viral epitope pool was used as positive control, an HIV-1 Nef peptide pool was used as negative control, or no peptide was added. The spike-specific CD4+ TCR repertoire was compared before and after mRNA vaccination in approximately ten COVID-19 convalescent patients and several infection-naive healthy vaccine recipients. Findings and caveats that apply to the study as a whole: Nearly all vaccine-specific clones in convalescent patients (304 of 307) were mono-reactive for SARS-CoV-2 spike rather than cross-reactive with common cold coronaviruses. An increase in the median number of SARS-CoV-2-reactive clonotypes from approximately 23 after infection to a few dozen after vaccination was observed, but the change was not found to be significant. Among the post-vaccine SARS-CoV-2-reactive clones in convalescent patients, a median around 85% showed up only after vaccination, which suggests vaccine-specific priming. Only a relatively small number of convalescent patients were included in the study, and early timepoints following natural infection were not analyzed.

The chain links TRBV19 with TRBJ1-6, with the D gene not confidently named. This clonotype was sampled from a human donor who had recovered from COVID-19. The sample comprised CD4+ T cells from blood, cultured in vitro. The CDR3 region: CASSIDLQVAYNSPLHF. In nucleotide form, the sequence is TGTGCCAGTAGTATAGATCTTCAGGTCGCCTATAATTCACCCCTCCACTTT.